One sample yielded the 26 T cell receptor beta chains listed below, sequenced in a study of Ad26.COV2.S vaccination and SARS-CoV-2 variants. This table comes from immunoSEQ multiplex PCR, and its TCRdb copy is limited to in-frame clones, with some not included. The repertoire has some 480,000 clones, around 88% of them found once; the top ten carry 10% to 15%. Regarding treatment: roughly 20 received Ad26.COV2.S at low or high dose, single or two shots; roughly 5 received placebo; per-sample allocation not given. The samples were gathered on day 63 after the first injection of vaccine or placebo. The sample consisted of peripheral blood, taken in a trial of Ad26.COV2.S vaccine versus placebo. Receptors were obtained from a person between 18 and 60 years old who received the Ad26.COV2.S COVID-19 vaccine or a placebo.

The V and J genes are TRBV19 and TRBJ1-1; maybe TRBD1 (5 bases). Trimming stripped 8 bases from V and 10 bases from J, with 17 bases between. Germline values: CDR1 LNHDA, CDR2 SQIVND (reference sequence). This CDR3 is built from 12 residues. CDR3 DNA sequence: TGTGCCAGTGCCCATTCCGGGGGGGGAGCTTTCTTT. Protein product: CASAHSGGGAFF.

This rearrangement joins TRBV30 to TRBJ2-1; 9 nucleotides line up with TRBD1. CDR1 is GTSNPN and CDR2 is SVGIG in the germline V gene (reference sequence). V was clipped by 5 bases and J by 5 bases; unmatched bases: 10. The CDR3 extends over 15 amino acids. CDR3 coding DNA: TGTGCCTGGGGCCCGACAGGGGGATTGGACAATGAGCAGTTCTTC. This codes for CAWGPTGGLDNEQFF.

The CDR3: CASSDPGISGNTIYF. The CDR3 coding sequence is TGTGCCAGCAGTGACCCAGGGATCTCTGGAAACACCATATATTTT. The chain combines TRBV6-1 with TRBJ1-3; perhaps TRBD1 as D (5 bases). The CDR3 extends over 15 amino acids. The germline V gene encodes CDR1 MNHNS and CDR2 SASEGT. V lost 3 bases to trimming and J lost 0 bases, with 9 bases between them.

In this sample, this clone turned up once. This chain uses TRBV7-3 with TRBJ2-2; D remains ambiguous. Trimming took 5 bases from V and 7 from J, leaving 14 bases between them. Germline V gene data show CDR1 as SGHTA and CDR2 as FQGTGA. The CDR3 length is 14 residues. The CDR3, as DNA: TGTGCCAGCAGCCCACGAACGGGTGGCGGGGAGCTGTTTTTT. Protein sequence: CASSPRTGGGELFF.

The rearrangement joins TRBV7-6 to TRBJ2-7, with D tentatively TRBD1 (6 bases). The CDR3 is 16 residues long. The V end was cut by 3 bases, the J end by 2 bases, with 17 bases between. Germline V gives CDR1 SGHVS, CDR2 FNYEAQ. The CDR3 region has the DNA TGTGCCAGCAGCTTGGGAGCCGCGGACAGCCCCTACGAGCAGTACTTC. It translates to CASSLGAADSPYEQYF.

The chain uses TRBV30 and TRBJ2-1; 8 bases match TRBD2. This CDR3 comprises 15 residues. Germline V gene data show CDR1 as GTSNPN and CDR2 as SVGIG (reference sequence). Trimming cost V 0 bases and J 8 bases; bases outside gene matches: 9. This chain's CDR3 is CAWSVQRELVDEQFF. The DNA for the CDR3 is TGTGCCTGGAGTGTACAGCGGGAGCTTGTCGATGAGCAGTTCTTC.

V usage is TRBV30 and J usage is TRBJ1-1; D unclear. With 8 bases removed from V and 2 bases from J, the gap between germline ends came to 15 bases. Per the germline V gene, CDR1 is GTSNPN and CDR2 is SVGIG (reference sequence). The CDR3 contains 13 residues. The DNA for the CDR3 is TGTGCCGTCGGACTGTCTGCCAACACTGAAGCTTTCTTT. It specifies CAVGLSANTEAFF.

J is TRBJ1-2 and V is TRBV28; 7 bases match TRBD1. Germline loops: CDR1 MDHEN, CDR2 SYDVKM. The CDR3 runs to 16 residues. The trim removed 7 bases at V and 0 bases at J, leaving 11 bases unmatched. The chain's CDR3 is CASTGQHIGTNYGYTF. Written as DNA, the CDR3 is TGTGCCAGCACGGGACAGCATATTGGGACTAACTATGGCTACACCTTC.

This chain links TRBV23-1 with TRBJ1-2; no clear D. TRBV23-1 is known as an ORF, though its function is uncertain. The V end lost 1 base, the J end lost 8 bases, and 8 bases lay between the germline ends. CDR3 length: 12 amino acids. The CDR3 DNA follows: TGCGCCAGCAGTCAATACCCTGGGGGCTACACCTTC. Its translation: CASSQYPGGYTF.

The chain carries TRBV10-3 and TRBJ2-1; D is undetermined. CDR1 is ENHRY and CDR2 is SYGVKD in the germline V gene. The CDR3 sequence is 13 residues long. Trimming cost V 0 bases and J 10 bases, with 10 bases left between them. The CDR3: CAISESLIGEQFF. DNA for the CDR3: TGTGCCATCAGTGAGTCCCTAATCGGCGAGCAGTTCTTC.

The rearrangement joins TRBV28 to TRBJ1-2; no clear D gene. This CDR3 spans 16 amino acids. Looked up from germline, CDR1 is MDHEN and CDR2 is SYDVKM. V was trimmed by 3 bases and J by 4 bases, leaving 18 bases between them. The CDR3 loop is CASSFSKIPPTYGYTF. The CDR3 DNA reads TGTGCCAGCAGTTTCTCTAAAATCCCCCCGACCTATGGCTACACCTTC.

CDR3 DNA: TGTGCCAGCAGGCCCCATAGCGGGTCATACAATGAGCAGTTCTTC. Encoded protein: CASRPHSGSYNEQFF. The chain joins TRBV28 to TRBJ2-1; 7 nucleotides line up with TRBD2. V was clipped by 6 bases and J by 4 bases; unmatched bases: 9. This CDR3 contains 15 residues. Germline values: CDR1 MDHEN, CDR2 SYDVKM.

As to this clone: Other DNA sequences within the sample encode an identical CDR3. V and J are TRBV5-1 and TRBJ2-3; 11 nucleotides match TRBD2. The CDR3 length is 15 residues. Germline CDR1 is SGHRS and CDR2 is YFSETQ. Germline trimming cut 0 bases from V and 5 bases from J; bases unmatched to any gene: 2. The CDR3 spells CASSLDGLAGDTQYF. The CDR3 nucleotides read TGCGCCAGCAGCTTGGACGGACTAGCGGGAGATACGCAGTATTTT.

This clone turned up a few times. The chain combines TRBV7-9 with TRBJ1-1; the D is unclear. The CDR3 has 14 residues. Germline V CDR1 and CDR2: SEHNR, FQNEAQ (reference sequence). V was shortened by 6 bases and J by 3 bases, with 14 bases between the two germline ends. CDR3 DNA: TGTGCCAGCAGGACCCCTGGGAGGGACACTGAAGCTTTCTTT. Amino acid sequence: CASRTPGRDTEAFF.

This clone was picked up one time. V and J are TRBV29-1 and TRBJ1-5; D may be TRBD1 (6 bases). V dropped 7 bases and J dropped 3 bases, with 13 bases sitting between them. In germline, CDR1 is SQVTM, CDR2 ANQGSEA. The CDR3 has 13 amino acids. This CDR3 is CSASTGINQPQHF. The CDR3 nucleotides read TGCAGCGCATCGACAGGAATCAATCAGCCCCAGCATTTT.

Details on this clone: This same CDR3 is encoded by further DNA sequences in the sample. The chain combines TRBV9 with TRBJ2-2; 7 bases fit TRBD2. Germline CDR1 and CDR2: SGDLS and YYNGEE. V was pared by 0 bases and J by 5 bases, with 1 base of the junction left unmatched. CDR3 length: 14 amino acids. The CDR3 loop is CASSVGGGTGELFF. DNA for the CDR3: TGTGCCAGCAGCGTAGGCGGGGGTACCGGGGAGCTGTTTTTT.

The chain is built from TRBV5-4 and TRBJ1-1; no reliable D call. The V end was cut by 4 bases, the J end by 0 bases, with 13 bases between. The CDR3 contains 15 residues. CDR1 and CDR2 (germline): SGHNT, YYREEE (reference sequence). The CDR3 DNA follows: TGTGCCAGCAGCCAGGAGGCAAACATGAACACTGAAGCTTTCTTT. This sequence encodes CASSQEANMNTEAFF.

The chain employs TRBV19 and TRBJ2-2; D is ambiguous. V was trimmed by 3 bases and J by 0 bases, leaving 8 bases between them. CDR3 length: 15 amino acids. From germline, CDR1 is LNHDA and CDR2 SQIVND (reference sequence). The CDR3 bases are TGTGCCAGTAGTATTAGTGTGGCGAACACCGGGGAGCTGTTTTTT. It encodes CASSISVANTGELFF.

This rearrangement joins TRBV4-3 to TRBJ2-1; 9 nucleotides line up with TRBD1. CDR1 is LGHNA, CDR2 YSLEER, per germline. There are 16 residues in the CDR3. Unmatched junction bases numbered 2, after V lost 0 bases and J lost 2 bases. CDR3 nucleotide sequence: TGCGCCAGCAGCCAAGAGAGGACAGGGGCCTACAATGAGCAGTTCTTC. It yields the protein CASSQERTGAYNEQFF.

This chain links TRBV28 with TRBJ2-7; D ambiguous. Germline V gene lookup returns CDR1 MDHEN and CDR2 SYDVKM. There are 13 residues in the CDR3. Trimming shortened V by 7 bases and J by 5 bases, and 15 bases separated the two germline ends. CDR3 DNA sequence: TGTGCCAGCACCGGGCAGGTGAACCACGAGCAGTACTTC. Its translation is CASTGQVNHEQYF.

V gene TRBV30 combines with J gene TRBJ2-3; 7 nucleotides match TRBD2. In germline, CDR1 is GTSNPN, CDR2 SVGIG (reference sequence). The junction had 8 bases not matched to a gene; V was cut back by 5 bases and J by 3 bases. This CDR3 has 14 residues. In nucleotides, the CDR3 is TGTGCCTGGGGGAGGGGAAGCGGGACAGATACGCAGTATTTT. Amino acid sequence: CAWGRGSGTDTQYF.

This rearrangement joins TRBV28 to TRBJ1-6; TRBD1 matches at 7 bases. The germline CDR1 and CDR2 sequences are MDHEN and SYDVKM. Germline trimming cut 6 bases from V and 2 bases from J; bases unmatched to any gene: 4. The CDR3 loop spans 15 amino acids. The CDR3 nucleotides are TGTGCCAGCAGAACCGGGACAGCCTATAATTCACCCCTCCACTTT. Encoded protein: CASRTGTAYNSPLHF.

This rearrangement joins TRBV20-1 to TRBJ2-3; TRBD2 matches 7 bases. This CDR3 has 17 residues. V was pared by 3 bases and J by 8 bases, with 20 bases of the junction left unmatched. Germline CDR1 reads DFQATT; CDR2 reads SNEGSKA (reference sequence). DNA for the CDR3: TGCAGTGCTAGTTTACGTAGCGGAGGGGCTCCGGGGGGTACGCAGTATTTT. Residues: CSASLRSGGAPGGTQYF.

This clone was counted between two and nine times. The CDR3 is CASRWDSYGYTF. The DNA of the CDR3 is TGCGCCAGCAGGTGGGACAGCTATGGCTACACCTTC. The V and J genes are TRBV5-1 and TRBJ1-2, with 7 bases lining up with TRBD1. The CDR3 spans 12 residues. The germline CDR1 and CDR2 sequences are SGHRS and YFSETQ. V lost 5 bases and J lost 4; bases outside the gene matches: 2.

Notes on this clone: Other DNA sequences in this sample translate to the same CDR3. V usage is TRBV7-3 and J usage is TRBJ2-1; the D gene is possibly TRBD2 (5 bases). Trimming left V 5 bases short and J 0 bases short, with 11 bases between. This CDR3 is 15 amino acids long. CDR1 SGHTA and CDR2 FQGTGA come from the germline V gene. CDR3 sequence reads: CASSPRGGSYNEQFF. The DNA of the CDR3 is TGTGCCAGCAGCCCCCGCGGAGGCTCCTACAATGAGCAGTTCTTC.

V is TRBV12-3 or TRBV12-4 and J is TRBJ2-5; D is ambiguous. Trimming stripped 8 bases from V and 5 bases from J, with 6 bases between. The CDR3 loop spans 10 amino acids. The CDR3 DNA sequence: TGTGCCAGCGGAGATGAGACCCAGTACTTC. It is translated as CASGDETQYF.